This T cell receptor (beta chain) was identified during a study of shared clonotypes between healthy human individuals. V lost 5 bases to trimming and J lost 0 bases; unmatched junction nucleotides: 6. The CDR3 is 16 amino acids. The germline CDR1 and CDR2 sequences are MNHNY and SVGAGI (reference sequence). Using immunoSEQ multiplex PCR, the repertoire was profiled, and TCRdb retains in-frame clones only, with some absent. The table includes approximately 1.4 million clones, around 98% detected once. The rearrangement joins TRBV6-6 to TRBJ2-7, with 11 bases matching TRBD2. The receptor comes from a young man in good health. Input material: naive CD4+ T cells sorted from blood. Stated subset: CD45RA+ positively selected. CDR3 nucleotide sequence: TGTGCCAGCAGTCCGGGACTAGCGGAAAGCTCCTACGAGCAGTACTTC. Amino acids: CASSPGLAESSYEQYF.